This TCR beta chain was captured by sequencing in a study of blood T cell repertoires in COVID-19 (dated by TCRdb to about 2020). A note on the overall study: Samples from collaborators originated in the United States, Italy and Spain and spanned both the acute and convalescent phases of COVID-19. The material from the prospective study consisted of cDNA or gDNA derived from T cells, B-cell-depleted T cells, or PBMCs. Deeply sampled blood TCRbeta repertoires from subjects exposed to, actively infected with, or recovered from COVID-19 were included in the dataset. A freely available public database, intended as a resource for researchers studying the immune response to SARS-CoV-2, is where the repertoires were released. Samples were obtained from the ongoing ImmuneRACE study (first 160 participants) and from 1,254 subjects provided by 6 global collaborators. The sample metadata nearly always contained a de-identified subject ID, COVID-19 status, age in years and sex. Where available, HLA class I and class II types were taken from metadata supplied by the sample provider and were not determined by assay-based typing. The investigation overall reported the following: How much clinical and demographic metadata was included differed by source and by participant, and the metadata was provided uncurated.

On this clone itself: Its target antigen remains unknown. Base qualities are not at hand, and no much larger clone is one base apart.

The collaborating institutions used their own protocols to collect whole blood in K2EDTA tubes. For TCRbeta analysis, collaborator samples were shipped as frozen whole blood, as isolated PBMCs, or as DNA extracted from either sample type. TCRbeta CDR3 regions were amplified from genomic DNA using the immunoSEQ Assay, a bias-controlled multiplex PCR. The original pipeline was this. Within the assay, amplification of reference gene primers was used to estimate how many nucleated cells each sample contained. To quantify the absolute abundance of each unique TCRbeta CDR3 rearrangement, sequence reads were collapsed and filtered. Productive Simpson clonality was computed per sample as the square root of Simpson's diversity index over productive rearrangements. This is the immuneACCESS table as TCRdb keeps it, with only in-frame sequences that have V and J called. A part of the clones is gone; compared with another copy, unresolved V genes explain less than half, and the rest is unexplained. That table is the source of V, J and clone size, and D and trimming were worked out from the DNA. The sample profile shows about 54,000 clones; about 90% of them were found once. The leading ten clones occupy approximately 6.6% of the sample.

Inclusive of the bounding cysteine and phenylalanine, the CDR3 is 16 residues long. Just CDR3 DNA is preserved here, 48 bases in frame from base 1. From the germline V gene, CDR1 is SGHRS and CDR2 is YFSETQ. The V end gives up 3 bases and the J end 6 bases, leaving 9 bases in the junction not matched to a gene. The specimen was peripheral blood. The sequence links TRBV5-1 to TRBJ2-3; 11 junctional bases match TRBD2. The receptor comes from a woman aged 60-75 years with active or convalescent COVID-19. This receptor has the CDR3 CASSSQTSGSFDTQYF. In nucleotides, the sequence is TGCGCCAGCAGCTCCCAAACTAGCGGGAGTTTTGATACGCAGTATTTT.